These 12 T cell receptor beta chains share one sample of origin, sequenced in a study of blood T cell repertoires in COVID-19. The repertoire was sequenced with immunoSEQ multiplex PCR; TCRdb's copy has only in-frame clones and lacks some. There are 250,000 to 350,000 clones in the sample; 87% occur only once, and about 2.2% lies in the top ten. Sample: peripheral blood. All receptors derive from a woman in her fifties or sixties who had recovered from COVID-19.

CDR3 DNA sequence: TGTGCCAGTAGTATCGGGACAGAGATCTATGGCTACACCTTC. Translation gives CASSIGTEIYGYTF. The chain carries TRBV19 and TRBJ1-2, with 7 bases identical to TRBD1. V was clipped by 3 bases and J by 4 bases; unmatched bases: 5. CDR1 and CDR2 (germline): LNHDA, SQIVND (reference sequence). This CDR3 spans 14 amino acids.

The rearrangement links TRBV5-4 to TRBJ2-6; D gene uncertain. Trimming took 2 bases from V and 0 from J, leaving 9 bases between them. This CDR3 has 16 amino acids. Per the germline V gene, CDR1 is SGHNT and CDR2 is YYREEE (reference sequence). For the CDR3, the DNA is TGTGCCAGCAGCTTTGAACAGCTCTCTGGGGCCAACGTCCTGACTTTC. Translation gives CASSFEQLSGANVLTF.

V usage is TRBV4-2 and J usage is TRBJ2-2; D is unresolved. The CDR3 length is 16 residues. V dropped 0 bases and J dropped 3 bases, with 11 bases sitting between them. Germline V lookup: CDR1 LGHNA, CDR2 YNFKEQ. This CDR3 reads CASSQDAPRDTGELFF. CDR3 DNA: TGTGCCAGCAGCCAAGATGCGCCCCGGGACACCGGGGAGCTGTTTTTT.

This clone was detected once. V and J are TRBV7-9 and TRBJ1-1; D call uncertain. Germline lookup yields CDR1 SEHNR and CDR2 FQNEAQ (reference sequence). The CDR3 contains 15 residues. V shed 2 bases and J shed 4 bases, with 14 bases lying between them. The CDR3 here is CASSLSGEGSTEAFF. The DNA of the CDR3 is TGTGCCAGCAGCTTAAGCGGGGAAGGGAGCACTGAAGCTTTCTTT.

This rearrangement joins TRBV7-3 to TRBJ2-3, with 9 bases that match TRBD2. The V segment lost 1 base and the J segment 8 bases; nucleotides outside the gene matches: 4. The CDR3 totals 14 residues. The germline V gene has CDR1 SGHTA and CDR2 FQGTGA. As DNA, the CDR3 is TGTGCCAGCAGCTTAATGGTAGCGGGAGCTACGCAGTATTTT. Its translation is CASSLMVAGATQYF.

This rearrangement joins TRBV5-4 to TRBJ1-2, with 7 bases fitting TRBD1. With V trimmed by 0 bases and J by 4 bases, 3 bases remained unmatched. The CDR3 covers 14 residues. CDR1 and CDR2 (germline): SGHNT, YYREEE (reference sequence). The CDR3 is CASSLVRQGYGYTF. DNA of the CDR3: TGTGCCAGCAGCTTGGTAAGACAGGGCTATGGCTACACCTTC.

The rearrangement uses TRBV5-1 and TRBJ2-4; 14 bases line up with TRBD2. V shed 2 bases, J shed 6 bases, and the junction held 10 bases outside the gene matches. The CDR3 is 18 residues long. Germline CDR1 reads SGHRS; CDR2 reads YFSETQ. This CDR3 is CASSLSGTSGGRRNIQYF. The DNA for the CDR3 is TGCGCCAGCAGCTTATCCGGGACTAGCGGGGGTCGGAGAAACATTCAGTACTTC.

This rearrangement joins TRBV5-1 to TRBJ1-4; D unresolved. V was trimmed by 4 bases and J by 8 bases, leaving 15 bases between them. CDR1 is SGHRS and CDR2 is YFSETQ in the germline V gene. The CDR3 has 14 amino acids. CDR3 sequence: CASSRSGQQEKLFF. The CDR3 nucleotides are TGCGCCAGCAGCCGTTCTGGGCAGCAGGAAAAACTGTTTTTT.

V and J are TRBV27 and TRBJ2-1; perhaps TRBD2 as D (6 bases). The CDR3 contains 17 residues. Trimming took off 0 bases at V and 4 bases at J, with 16 bases between the two ends. Germline loops: CDR1 MNHEY, CDR2 SMNVEV (reference sequence). The CDR3 sequence is CASSLSGGGADYNEQFF. In DNA, the CDR3 is TGTGCCAGCAGTTTATCGGGCGGCGGGGCAGATTACAATGAGCAGTTCTTC.

This clone appeared a single time. This chain joins TRBV5-5 and TRBJ2-3; no clear D gene. The ends were cut back, 1 base at V and 4 bases at J, with 7 bases in the middle. This CDR3 has 13 amino acids. The germline gives CDR1 SGHKS, CDR2 YYEKEE (reference sequence). CDR3 loop: CASSLSLSDTQYF. The DNA for the CDR3 is TGTGCCAGCAGCTTGTCCCTTTCAGATACGCAGTATTTT.

The rearrangement links TRBV7-9 to TRBJ2-5; TRBD1 matches 9 bases. The germline gives CDR1 SEHNR, CDR2 FQNEAQ (reference sequence). CDR3 length: 16 residues. V was pared by 5 bases and J by 5 bases, with 12 bases of the junction left unmatched. For the CDR3, the DNA is TGTGCCAGCAGCGAAAGGAGGGGGGGACAGGGTGAGACCCAGTACTTC. It is translated as CASSERRGGQGETQYF.

The rearrangement joins TRBV7-2 to TRBJ1-5; a weak D match, TRBD1 (6 bases). The CDR3 sequence is 15 residues long. Per germline, CDR1 SGHTA and CDR2 FQGNSA. Deletions cut 1 base from V and 1 base from J, with 8 bases between. DNA for the CDR3: TGTGCCAGCAGCTTAGTGACAGGAAGCAATCAGCCCCAGCATTTT. It codes for CASSLVTGSNQPQHF.